Listed here is a single T cell receptor beta chain. V lost 5 bases, J lost 2 bases, and 28 bases lay in between. Germline assignment: CDR1 MNHEY and CDR2 SMNVEV (reference sequence). The CDR3 loop spans 20 amino acids. The data originate from a study of blood T cell repertoires in COVID-19. The wider study: Sites across the United States, Italy and Spain contributed samples from acute and convalescent COVID-19.

A Seattle source enrolled patients during active infection and followed them longitudinally. Generated by immunoSEQ multiplex PCR, the TCRdb table keeps only in-frame clones and is missing some. The table has 250,000 to 300,000 clones, around 86% seen once. The V and J genes are TRBV27 and TRBJ2-1; D call uncertain. Material for sequencing was peripheral blood. The sequence derives from a woman aged 60-75 years with COVID-19, enrolled during active disease. This chain's CDR3 is CASSIFPPGKKLGPYNEQFF. For the CDR3, the DNA is TGTGCCAGCAGTATATTTCCCCCGGGTAAAAAGTTAGGCCCCTACAATGAGCAGTTCTTC.